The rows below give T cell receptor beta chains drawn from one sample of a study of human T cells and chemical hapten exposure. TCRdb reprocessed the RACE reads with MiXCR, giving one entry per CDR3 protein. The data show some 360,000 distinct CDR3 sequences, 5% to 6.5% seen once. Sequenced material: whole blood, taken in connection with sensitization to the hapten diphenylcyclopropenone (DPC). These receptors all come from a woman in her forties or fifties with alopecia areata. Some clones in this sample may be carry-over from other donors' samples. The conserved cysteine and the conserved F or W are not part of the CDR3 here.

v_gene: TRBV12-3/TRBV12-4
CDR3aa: ASTDGQGHTQY

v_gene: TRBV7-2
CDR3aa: ASSSIRGDSHNEQF

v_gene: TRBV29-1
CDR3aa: SGAGTGSYNEQF

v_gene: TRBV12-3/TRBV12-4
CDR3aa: ASSPKVPGGYNEQF

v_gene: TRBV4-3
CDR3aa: ASSQDRQGATGVYGYT

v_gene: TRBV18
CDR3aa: ASSPTRSNEQF

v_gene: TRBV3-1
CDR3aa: ASSLRRAYNEQF

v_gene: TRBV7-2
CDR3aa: ASSLQGGETSPDTQY

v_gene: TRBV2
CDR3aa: ASGRVSGEKLF

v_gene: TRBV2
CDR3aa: ASRQGGVNEKLF

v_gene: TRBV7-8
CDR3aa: ASSLADNQPQH

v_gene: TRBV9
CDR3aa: ASSQRLNEKLF

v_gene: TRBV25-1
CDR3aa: ASIARLAGTDTQY

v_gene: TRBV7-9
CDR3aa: ASSKGMADTQY

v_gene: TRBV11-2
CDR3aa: ASSPQATEAF

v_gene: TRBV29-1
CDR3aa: SSTSGATDTQY

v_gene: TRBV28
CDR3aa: ASSTRQGAWREQY

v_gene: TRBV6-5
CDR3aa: ASRTIENTEAF

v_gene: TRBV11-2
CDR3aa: ASSSTGAFGTQY

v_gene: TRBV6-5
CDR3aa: ASSFVRGEDGYT

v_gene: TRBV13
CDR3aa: ASSDQDRAYEQY

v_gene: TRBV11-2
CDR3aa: ASSFPTGMNTEAF

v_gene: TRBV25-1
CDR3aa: ASSEFLSDTQY

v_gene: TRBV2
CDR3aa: ASRGLGDQPQH

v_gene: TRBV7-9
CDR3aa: ASSLASDQPQH

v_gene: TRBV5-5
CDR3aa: ASSFGTGTYEQY

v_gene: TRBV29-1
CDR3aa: SVAYDQETQY

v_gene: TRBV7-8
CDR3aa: ASSSSDSTGHEQF

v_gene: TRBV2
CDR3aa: ASSEVGGHVDTQY

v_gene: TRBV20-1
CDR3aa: SARDGLGAF

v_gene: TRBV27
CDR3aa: ASSLEYNSPLH

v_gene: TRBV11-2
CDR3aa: ASSLVISGPNTEAF

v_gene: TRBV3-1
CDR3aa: ASSQIATSTDTQY

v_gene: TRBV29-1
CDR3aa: SVAGTLMNTEAF

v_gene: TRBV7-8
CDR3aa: ASSATGLGEKLF

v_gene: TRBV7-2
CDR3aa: ASSLAAGVDSPLH

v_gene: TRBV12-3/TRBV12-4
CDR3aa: ASSLRGAPPNEQF

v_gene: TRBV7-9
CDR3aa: ASSLGLGSNTEAF

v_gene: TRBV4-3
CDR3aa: ASSQDMRDQPQH

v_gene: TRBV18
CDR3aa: ASSPASGAETDTQY

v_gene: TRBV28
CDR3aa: ASFDRGAYEQY

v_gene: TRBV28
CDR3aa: ASSPRLAGVQETQY

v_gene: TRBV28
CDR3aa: ASSLDGLVYEQF